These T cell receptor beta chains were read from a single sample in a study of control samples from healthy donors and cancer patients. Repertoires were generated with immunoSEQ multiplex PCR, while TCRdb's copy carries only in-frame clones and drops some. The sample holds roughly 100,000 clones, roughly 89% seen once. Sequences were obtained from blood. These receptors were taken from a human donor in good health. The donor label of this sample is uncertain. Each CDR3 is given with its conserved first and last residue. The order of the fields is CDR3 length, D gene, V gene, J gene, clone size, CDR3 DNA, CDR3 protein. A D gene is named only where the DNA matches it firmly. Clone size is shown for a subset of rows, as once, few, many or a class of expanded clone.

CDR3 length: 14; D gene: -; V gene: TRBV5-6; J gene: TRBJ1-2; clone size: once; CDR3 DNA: TGTGCCAGCAGCTTGGCTGGGAGGGACTATGGCTACACCTTC; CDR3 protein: CASSLAGRDYGYTF
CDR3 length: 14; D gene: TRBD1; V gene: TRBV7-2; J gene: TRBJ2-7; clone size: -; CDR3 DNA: TGTGCCAGCAGCTCCTCGACAGGGGCCTACGAGCAGTACTTC; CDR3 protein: CASSSSTGAYEQYF
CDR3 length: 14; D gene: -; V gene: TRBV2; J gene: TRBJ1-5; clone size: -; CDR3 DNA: TGTGCCAGCAGTGGGGGGGAGAGCAATCAGCCCCAGCATTTT; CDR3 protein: CASSGGESNQPQHF
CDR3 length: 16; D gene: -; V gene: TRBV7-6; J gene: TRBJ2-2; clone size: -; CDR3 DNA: TGTGCCAGCAGCTTAGCGGGGGGGCCGAACACCGGGGAGCTGTTTTTT; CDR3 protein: CASSLAGGPNTGELFF
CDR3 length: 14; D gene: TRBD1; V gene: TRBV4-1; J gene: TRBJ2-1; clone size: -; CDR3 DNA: TGCGCCAGCAGCCCCGGGACAGGGCTCAATGAGCAGTTCTTC; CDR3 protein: CASSPGTGLNEQFF
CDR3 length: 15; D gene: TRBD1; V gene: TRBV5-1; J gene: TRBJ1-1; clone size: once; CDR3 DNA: TGCGCCACCGGCCCGGGACAGCTTATGAACACTGAAGCTTTCTTT; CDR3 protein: CATGPGQLMNTEAFF
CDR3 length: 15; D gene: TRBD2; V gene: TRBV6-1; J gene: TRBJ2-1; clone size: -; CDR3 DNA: TGTGCCAGCAGTGAAGAGGGCGGGGGGGCTAATGAGCAGTTCTTC; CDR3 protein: CASSEEGGGANEQFF
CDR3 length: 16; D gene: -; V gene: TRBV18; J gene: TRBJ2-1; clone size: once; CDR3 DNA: TGTGCCAGCTCACCAGACGGCACACTCCACTACAATGAGCAGTTCTTC; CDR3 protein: CASSPDGTLHYNEQFF
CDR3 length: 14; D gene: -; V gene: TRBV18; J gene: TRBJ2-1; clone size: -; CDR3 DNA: TGTGCCAGCTCACCATCAGGGACCTACAATGAGCAGTTCTTC; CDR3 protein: CASSPSGTYNEQFF
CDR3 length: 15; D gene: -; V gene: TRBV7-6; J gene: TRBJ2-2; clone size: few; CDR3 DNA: TGTGCCAGCAGCCCCCGAGGGGAGGTGGCCGGGGAGCTGTTTTTT; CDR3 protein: CASSPRGEVAGELFF
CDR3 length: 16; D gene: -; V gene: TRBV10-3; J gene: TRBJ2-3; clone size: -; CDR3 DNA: TGTGCCATCAGTGCTCCAGGCGGCCTCAGCACAGATACGCAGTATTTT; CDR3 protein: CAISAPGGLSTDTQYF
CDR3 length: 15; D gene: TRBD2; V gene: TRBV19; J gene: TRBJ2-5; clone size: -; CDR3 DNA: TGTGCCAGTTTAGGCGGAGCGGGGGCCAAAGAGACCCAGTACTTC; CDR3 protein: CASLGGAGAKETQYF
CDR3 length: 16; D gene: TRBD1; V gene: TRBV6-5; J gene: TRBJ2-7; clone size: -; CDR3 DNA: TGTGCCAGCAGCTACTCCCCCGGGACAGGGGTCTACGAGCAGTACTTC; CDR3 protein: CASSYSPGTGVYEQYF
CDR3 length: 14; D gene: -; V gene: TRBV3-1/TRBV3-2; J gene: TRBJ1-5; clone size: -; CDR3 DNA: TGTGCCAGCAGCCAAGGGGTGAGCAATCAGCCCCAGCATTTT; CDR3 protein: CASSQGVSNQPQHF
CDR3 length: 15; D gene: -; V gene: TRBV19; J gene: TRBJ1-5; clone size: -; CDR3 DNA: TGTGCCAGTATAGAGGGGACGGTTAGCAATCAGCCCCAGCATTTT; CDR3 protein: CASIEGTVSNQPQHF
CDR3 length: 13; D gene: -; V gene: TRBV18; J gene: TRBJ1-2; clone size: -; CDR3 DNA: TGTGCCAGCTCATGGGCAGGGGCAGATGGCTACACCTTC; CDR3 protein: CASSWAGADGYTF
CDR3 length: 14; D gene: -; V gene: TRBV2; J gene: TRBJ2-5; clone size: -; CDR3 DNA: TGTGCCAGCAGGGTCAGGGTCCCCAAAGAGACCCAGTACTTC; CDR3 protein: CASRVRVPKETQYF
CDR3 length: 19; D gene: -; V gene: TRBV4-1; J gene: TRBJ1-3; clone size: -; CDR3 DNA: TGCGCCAGCAGCCAAGAAGGCGTAGGAGGGGCGCGCTCTGGAAACACCATATATTTT; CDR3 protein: CASSQEGVGGARSGNTIYF
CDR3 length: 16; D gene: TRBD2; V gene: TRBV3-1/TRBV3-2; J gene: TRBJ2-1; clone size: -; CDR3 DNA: TGTGCCAGCAGCCAAGATACGGGGGGGTCCTACAATGAGCAGTTCTTC; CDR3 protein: CASSQDTGGSYNEQFF
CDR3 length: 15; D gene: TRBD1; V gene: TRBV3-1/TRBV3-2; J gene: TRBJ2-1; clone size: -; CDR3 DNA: TGTGCCAGCAGCCACCCGGGACAGGGTGCCAATGAGCAGTTCTTC; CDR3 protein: CASSHPGQGANEQFF
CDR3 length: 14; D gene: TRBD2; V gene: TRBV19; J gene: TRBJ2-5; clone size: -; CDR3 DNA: TGTGCCACCGGGACTAGCGGGGGGGCAGAGACCCAGTACTTC; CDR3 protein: CATGTSGGAETQYF
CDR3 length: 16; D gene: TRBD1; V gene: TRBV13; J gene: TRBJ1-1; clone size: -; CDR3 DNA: TGTGCCAGCAGCTTAGTTCGCCGACAGGGGGCCCCTGAAGCTTTCTTT; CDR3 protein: CASSLVRRQGAPEAFF
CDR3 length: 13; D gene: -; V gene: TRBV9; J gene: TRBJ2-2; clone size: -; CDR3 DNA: TGTGCCAGCAGCGGGACTTTTTCCGGGGAGCTGTTTTTT; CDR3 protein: CASSGTFSGELFF
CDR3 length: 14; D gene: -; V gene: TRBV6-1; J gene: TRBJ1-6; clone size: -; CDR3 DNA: TGTGCCAGCAGTGAGGGCCAGGGAATGACAGCCCTCCACTTT; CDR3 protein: CASSEGQGMTALHF
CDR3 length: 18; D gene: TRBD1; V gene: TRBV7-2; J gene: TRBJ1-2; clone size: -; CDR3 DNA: TGTGCCAGCAGCTACCTTACGGGACAGGGGGCCGTTAACTATGGCTACACCTTC; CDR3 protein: CASSYLTGQGAVNYGYTF
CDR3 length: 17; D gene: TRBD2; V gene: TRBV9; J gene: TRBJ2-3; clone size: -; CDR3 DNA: TGTGCCAGCAGCGCCCGACTAGCGGGGGGGCCTACAGATACGCAGTATTTT; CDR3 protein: CASSARLAGGPTDTQYF
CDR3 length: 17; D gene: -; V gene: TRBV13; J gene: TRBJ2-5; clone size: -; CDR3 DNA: TGTGCCAGCAGCTTAGGGAGGGCGGGGGCGTACCAAGAGACCCAGTACTTC; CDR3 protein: CASSLGRAGAYQETQYF
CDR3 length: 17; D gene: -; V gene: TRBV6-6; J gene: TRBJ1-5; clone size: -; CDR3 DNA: TGTGCCAGCAGTCCTACCACGGTGGGATATAGCAATCAGCCCCAGCATTTT; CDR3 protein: CASSPTTVGYSNQPQHF
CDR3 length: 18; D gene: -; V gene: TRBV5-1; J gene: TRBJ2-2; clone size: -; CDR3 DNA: TGCGCCAGCAGCTTGACCTGGGGGGGACAGACGAACACCGGGGAGCTGTTTTTT; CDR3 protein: CASSLTWGGQTNTGELFF
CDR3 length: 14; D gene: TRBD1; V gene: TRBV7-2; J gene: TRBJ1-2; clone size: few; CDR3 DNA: TGTGCCAGCACACAGGACAGGGGGAACTATGGCTACACCTTC; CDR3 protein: CASTQDRGNYGYTF
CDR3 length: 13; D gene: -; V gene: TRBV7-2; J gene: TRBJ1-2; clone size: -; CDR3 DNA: TGTGCCAGCAGCTACAGGGCAAACTATGGCTACACCTTC; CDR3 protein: CASSYRANYGYTF
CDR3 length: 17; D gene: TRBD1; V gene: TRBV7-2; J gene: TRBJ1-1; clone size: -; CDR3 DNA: TGTGCCAGCAGCTTAGATGGGACAGGGTTCTTTCACACTGAAGCTTTCTTT; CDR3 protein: CASSLDGTGFFHTEAFF
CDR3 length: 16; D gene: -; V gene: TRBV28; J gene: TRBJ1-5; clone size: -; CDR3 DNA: TGTGCCACCAGCGTAGGTGCAGGGGAGGGCAATCAGCCCCAGCATTTT; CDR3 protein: CATSVGAGEGNQPQHF
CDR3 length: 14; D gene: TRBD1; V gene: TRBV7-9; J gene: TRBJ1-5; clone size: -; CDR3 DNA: TGTGCCAGCAGCTCAGGGGGGACTTACCAGCCCCAGCATTTT; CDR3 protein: CASSSGGTYQPQHF
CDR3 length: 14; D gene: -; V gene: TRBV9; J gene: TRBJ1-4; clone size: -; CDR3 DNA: TGTGCCAGCAGCTTGGGGAACACTTATGAAAAACTGTTTTTT; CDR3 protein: CASSLGNTYEKLFF
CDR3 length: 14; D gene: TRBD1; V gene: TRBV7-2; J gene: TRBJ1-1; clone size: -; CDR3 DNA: TGTGCCAGCAGCCTGAAGACAGGGCAAACTGAAGCTTTCTTT; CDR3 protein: CASSLKTGQTEAFF
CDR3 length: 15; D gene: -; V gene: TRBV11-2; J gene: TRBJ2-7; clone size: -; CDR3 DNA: TGTGCCAGCAGCTTTGTCCCCCTAACCTCCTACGAGCAGTACTTC; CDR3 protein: CASSFVPLTSYEQYF